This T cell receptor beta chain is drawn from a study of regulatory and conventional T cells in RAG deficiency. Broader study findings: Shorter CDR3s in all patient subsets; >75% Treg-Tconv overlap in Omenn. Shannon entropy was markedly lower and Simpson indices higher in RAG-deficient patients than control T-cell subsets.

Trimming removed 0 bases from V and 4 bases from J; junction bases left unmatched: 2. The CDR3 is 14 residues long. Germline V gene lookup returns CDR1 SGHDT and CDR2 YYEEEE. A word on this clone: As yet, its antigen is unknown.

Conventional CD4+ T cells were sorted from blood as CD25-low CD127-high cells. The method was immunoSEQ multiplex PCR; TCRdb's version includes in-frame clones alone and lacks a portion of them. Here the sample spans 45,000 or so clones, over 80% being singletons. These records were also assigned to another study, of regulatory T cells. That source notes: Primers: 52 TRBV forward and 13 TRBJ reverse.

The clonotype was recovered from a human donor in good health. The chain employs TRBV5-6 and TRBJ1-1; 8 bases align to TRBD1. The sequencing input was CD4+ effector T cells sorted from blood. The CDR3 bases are TGTGCCAGCAGCTTGGTGCAGGGGGCCACTGAAGCTTTCTTT. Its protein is CASSLVQGATEAFF.